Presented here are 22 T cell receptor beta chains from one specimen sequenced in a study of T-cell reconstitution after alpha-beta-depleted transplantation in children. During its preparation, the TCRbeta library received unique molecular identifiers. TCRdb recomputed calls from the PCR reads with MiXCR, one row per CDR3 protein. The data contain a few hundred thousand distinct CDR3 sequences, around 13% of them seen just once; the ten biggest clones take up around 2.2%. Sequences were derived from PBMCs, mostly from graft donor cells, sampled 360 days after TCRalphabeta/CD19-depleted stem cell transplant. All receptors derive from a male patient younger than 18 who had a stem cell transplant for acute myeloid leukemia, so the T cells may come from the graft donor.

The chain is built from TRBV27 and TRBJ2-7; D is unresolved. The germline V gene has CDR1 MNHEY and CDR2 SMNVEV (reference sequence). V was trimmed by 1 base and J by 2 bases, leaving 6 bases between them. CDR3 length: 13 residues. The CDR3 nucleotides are TGTGCCAGCAGTTTATGGCCACCCTACGAGCAGTACTTC. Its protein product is CASSLWPPYEQYF.

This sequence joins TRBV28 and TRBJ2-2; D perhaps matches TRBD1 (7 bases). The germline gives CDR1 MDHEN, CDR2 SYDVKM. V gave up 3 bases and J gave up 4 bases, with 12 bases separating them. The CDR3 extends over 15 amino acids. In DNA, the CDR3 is TGTGCCAGCAGTTTTAAGCAGGGGGGCACCGGGGAGCTGTTTTTT. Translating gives CASSFKQGGTGELFF.

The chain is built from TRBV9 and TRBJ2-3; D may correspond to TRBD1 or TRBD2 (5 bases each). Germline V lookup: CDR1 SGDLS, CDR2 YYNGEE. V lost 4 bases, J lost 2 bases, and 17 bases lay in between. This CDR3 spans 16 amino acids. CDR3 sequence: CASSLFRDAPTDTQYF. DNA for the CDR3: TGTGCCAGCAGCCTCTTCCGGGACGCGCCCACAGATACGCAGTATTTT.

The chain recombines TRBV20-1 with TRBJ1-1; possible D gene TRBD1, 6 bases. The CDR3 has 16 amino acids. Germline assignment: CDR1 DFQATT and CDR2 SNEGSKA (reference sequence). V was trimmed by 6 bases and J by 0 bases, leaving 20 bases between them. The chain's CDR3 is CSADETGIRMNTEAFF. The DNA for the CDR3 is TGCAGTGCCGATGAGACAGGTATCAGGATGAACACTGAAGCTTTCTTT.

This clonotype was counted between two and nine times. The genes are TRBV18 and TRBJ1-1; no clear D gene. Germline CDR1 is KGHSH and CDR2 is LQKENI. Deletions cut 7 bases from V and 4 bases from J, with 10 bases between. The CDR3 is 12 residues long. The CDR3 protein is CASFRLSTEAFF. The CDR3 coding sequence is TGTGCCAGCTTTCGCCTATCCACTGAAGCTTTCTTT.

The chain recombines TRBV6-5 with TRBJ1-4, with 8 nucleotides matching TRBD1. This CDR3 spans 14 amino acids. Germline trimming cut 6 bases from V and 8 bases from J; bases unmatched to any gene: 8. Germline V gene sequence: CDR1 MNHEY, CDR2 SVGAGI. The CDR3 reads CASRPTGGFEKLFF. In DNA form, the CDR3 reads TGTGCCAGCAGACCCACAGGGGGTTTCGAAAAACTGTTTTTT.

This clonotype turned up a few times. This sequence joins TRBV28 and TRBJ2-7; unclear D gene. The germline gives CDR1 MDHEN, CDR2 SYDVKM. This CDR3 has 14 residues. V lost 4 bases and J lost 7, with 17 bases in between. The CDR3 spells CASSSPRPQREQYF. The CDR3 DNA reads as TGTGCCAGCAGTTCCCCACGGCCCCAACGAGAGCAGTACTTC.

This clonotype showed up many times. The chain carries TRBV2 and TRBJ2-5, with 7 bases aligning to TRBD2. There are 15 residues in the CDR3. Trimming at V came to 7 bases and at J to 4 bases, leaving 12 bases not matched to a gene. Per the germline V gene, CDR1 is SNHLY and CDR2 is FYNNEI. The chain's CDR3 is CASNAGRLEAETQYF. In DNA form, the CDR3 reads TGTGCCAGCAATGCCGGGAGGCTAGAGGCAGAGACCCAGTACTTC.

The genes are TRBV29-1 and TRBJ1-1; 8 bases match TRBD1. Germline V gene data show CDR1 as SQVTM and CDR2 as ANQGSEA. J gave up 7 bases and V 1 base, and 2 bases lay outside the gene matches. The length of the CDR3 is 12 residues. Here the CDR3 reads CSVEGRGLEAFF. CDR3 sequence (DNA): TGCAGCGTTGAAGGCAGGGGGCTTGAAGCTTTCTTT.

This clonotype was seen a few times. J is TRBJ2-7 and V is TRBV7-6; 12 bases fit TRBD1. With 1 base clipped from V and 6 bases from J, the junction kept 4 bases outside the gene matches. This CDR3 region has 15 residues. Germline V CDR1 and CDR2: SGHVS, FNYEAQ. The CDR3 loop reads CASSLGPGQGAEQYF. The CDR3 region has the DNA TGTGCCAGCAGCTTAGGCCCGGGACAGGGGGCCGAGCAGTACTTC. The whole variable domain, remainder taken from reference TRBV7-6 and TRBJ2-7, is GAGVSQSPRYKVTKRGQDVALRCDPISGHVSLYWYRQALGQGPEFLTYFNYEAQQDKSGLPNDRFSAERPEGSISTLTIQRTEQRDSAMYRCASSLGPGQGAEQYFGPGTRLTVT.

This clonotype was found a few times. CDR3: CASSLRRVSLYEQYF. The CDR3 nucleotides read TGTGCCAGCAGTTTGCGGAGGGTCTCCTTATACGAGCAGTACTTC. V is TRBV12-3 or TRBV12-4 and J is TRBJ2-7, with D possibly matching TRBD2 (6 bases). CDR3 length: 15 amino acids. V was shortened by 3 bases and J by 4 bases, with 16 bases between the two germline ends.

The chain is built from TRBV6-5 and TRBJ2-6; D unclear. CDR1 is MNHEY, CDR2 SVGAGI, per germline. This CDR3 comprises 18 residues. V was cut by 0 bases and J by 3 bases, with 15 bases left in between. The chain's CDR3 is CASSYSSINSVGANVLTF. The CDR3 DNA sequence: TGTGCCAGCAGTTACTCTTCAATAAACTCTGTTGGGGCCAACGTCCTGACTTTC.

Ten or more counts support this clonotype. For the CDR3, the DNA is TGTGCCAGCAGTTCCCGACTAGCCAATGAGCAGTTCTTC. It translates to CASSSRLANEQFF. This chain links TRBV27 with TRBJ2-1; 7 bases line up with TRBD2. Germline CDR1 reads MNHEY; CDR2 reads SMNVEV (reference sequence). The CDR3 consists of 13 residues. The J segment lost 6 bases and the V segment lost 4 bases, leaving 3 bases of the junction unmatched.

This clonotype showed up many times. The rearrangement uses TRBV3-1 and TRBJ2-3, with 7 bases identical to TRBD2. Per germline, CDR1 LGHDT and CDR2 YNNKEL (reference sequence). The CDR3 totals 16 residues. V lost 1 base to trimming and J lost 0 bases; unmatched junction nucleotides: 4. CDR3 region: CASSQGDSGSTDTQYF. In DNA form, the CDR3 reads TGTGCCAGCAGCCAAGGGGATAGCGGGAGCACAGATACGCAGTATTTT.

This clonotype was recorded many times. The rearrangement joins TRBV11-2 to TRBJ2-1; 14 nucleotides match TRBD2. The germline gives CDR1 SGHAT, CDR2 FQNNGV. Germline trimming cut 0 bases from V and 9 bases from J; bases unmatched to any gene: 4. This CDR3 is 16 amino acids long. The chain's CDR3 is CASSLDRLAGGVEQFF. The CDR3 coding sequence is TGTGCCAGCAGCTTAGATAGACTAGCGGGAGGGGTTGAGCAGTTCTTC.

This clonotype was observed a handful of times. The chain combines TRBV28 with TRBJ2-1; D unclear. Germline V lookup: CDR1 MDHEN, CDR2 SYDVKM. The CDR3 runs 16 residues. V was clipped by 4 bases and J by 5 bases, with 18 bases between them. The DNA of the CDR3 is TGTGCCAGCAGTTCCACCCTTGTCGGGCTACACAATGAGCAGTTCTTC. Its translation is CASSSTLVGLHNEQFF.

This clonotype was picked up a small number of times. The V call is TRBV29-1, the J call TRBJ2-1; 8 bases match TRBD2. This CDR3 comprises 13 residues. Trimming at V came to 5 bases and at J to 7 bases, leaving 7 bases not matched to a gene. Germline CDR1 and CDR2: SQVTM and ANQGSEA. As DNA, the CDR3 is TGCAGCGTTCCAGCGGGAGCCATAAATGAGCAGTTCTTC. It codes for CSVPAGAINEQFF.

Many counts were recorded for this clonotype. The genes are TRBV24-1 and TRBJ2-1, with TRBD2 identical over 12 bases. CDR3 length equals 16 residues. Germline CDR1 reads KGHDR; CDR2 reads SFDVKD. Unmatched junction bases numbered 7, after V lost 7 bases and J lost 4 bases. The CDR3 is CATRLTSGRNYNEQFF. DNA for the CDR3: TGTGCCACCAGGTTGACTAGCGGGAGAAATTACAATGAGCAGTTCTTC.

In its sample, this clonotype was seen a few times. CDR3 amino acids: CATSDLPRNNEQFF. The CDR3 coding sequence is TGTGCCACCAGTGATTTGCCTCGGAACAATGAGCAGTTCTTC. The chain links TRBV24-1 to TRBJ2-1; D remains ambiguous. The CDR3 has 14 amino acids. Looked up from germline, CDR1 is KGHDR and CDR2 is SFDVKD. Trimming pared 0 bases from V and 5 bases from J, leaving 7 bases between.

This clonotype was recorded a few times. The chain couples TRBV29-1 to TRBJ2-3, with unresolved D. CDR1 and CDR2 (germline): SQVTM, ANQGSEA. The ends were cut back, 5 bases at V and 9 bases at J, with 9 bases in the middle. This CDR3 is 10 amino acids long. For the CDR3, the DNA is TGCAGCGTTCTTACCATAACGCAGTATTTT. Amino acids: CSVLTITQYF.

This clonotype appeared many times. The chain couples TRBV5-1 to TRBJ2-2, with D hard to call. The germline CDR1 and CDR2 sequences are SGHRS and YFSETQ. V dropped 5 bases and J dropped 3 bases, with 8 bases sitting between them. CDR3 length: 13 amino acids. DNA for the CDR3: TGCGCCAGCAGTAAAGGCGACACCGGGGAGCTGTTTTTT. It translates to CASSKGDTGELFF.

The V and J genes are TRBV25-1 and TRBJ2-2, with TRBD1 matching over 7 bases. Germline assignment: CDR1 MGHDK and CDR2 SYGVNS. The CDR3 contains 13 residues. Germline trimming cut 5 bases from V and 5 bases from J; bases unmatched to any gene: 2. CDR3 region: CASSKQGTGELFF. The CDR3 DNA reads TGTGCCAGCAGTAAACAGGGGACCGGGGAGCTGTTTTTT. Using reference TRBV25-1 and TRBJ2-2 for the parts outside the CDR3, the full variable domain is EADIYQTPRYLVIGTGKKITLECSQTMGHDKMYWYQQDPGMELHLIHYSYGVNSTEKGDLSSESTVSRIRTEHFPLTLESARPSHTSQYLCASSKQGTGELFFGEGSRLTVL.